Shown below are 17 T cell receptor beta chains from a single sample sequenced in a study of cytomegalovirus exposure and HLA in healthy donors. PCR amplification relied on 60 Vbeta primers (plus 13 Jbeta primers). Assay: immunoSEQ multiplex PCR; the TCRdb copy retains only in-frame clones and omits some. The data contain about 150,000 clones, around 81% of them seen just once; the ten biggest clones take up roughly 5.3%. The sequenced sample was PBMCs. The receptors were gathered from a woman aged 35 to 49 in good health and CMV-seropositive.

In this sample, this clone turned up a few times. The CDR3, as DNA: TGCGCCAGCAGAGCCGGGACAGCGGACACTGAAGCTTTCTTT. Translated: CASRAGTADTEAFF. This chain connects TRBV5-1 to TRBJ1-1, with TRBD1 matching over 7 bases. The CDR3 totals 14 residues. Losses at the gene ends were 5 bases for V and 3 bases for J; bases not matched to a gene: 7. Germline CDR1 and CDR2: SGHRS and YFSETQ.

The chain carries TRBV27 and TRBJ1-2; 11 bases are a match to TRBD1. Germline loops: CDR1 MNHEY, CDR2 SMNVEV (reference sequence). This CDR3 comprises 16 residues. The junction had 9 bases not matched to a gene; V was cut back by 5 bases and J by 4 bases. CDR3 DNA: TGTGCCAGCAGTGCGGACAGGGGGCGCGGTTTCTATGGCTACACCTTC. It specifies CASSADRGRGFYGYTF.

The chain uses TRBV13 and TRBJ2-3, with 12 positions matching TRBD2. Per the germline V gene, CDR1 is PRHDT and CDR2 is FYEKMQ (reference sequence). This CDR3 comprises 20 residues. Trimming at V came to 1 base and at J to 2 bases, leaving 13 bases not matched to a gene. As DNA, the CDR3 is TGTGCCAGCAGCTTAGAAGGCGAGGCTAGCGGGAGGGCCGTCACAGATACGCAGTATTTT. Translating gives CASSLEGEASGRAVTDTQYF.

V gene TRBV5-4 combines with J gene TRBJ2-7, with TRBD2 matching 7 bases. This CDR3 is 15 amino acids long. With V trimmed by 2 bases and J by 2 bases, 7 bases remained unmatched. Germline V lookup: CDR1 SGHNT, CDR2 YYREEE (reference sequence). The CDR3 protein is CASSFIGRYPYEQYF. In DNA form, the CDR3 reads TGTGCCAGCAGCTTTATCGGGAGGTACCCCTACGAGCAGTACTTC.

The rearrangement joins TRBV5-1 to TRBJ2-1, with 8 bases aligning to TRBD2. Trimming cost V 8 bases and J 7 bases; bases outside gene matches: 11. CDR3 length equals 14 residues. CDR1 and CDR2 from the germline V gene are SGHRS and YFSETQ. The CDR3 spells CASQPGLVGNEQFF. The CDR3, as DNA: TGCGCCAGTCAACCGGGACTAGTGGGGAATGAGCAGTTCTTC. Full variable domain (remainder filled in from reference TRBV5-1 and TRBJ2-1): KAGVTQTPRYLIKTRGQQVTLSCSPISGHRSVSWYQQTPGQGLQFLFEYFSETQRNKGNFPGRFSGRQFSNSRSEMNVSTLELGDSALYLCASQPGLVGNEQFFGPGTRLTVL.

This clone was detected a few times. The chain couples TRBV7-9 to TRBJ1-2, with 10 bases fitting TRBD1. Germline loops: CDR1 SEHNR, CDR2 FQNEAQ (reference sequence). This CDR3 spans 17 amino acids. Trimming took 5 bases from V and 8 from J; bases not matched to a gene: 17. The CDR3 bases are TGTGCCAGCAGCCTTACGGCCCGAAGACAGGGGGCCTGGGGCTACACCTTC. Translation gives CASSLTARRQGAWGYTF.

CDR3 loop: CASSTRRERRYEQYF. The CDR3 coding sequence is TGTGCCAGCAGTACCCGGCGGGAGAGGAGGTACGAGCAGTACTTC. The J gene is TRBJ2-7, the V gene TRBV28; 7 bases align to TRBD2. V was clipped by 5 bases and J by 4 bases; unmatched bases: 11. The CDR3 contains 15 residues. Germline V gene data show CDR1 as MDHEN and CDR2 as SYDVKM. Based on the CDR3 plus reference TRBV28 and TRBJ2-7, the full variable domain is DVKVTQSSRYLVKRTGEKVFLECVQDMDHENMFWYRQDPGLGLRLIYFSYDVKMKEKGDIPEGYSVSREKKERFSLILESASTNQTSMYLCASSTRRERRYEQYFGPGTRLTVT.

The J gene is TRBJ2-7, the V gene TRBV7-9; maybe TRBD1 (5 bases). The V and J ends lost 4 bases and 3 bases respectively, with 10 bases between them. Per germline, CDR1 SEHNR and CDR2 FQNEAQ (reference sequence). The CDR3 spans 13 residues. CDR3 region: CASSSGQNYEQYF. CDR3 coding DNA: TGTGCCAGCAGCTCAGGACAAAACTACGAGCAGTACTTC.

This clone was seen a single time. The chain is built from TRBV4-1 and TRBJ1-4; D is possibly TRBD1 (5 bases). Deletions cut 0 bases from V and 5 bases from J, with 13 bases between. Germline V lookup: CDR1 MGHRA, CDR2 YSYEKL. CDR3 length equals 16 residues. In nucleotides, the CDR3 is TGCGCCAGCAGCCAAGATCACGGGGGAGGGAATGAAAAACTGTTTTTT. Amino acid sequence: CASSQDHGGGNEKLFF.

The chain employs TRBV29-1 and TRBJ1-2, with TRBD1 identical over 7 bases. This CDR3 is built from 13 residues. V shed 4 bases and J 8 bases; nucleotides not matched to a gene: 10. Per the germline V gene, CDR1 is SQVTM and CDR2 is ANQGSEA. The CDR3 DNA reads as TGCAGCGTTGTACGTACAGGGGTTGAGGGCTACACCTTC. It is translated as CSVVRTGVEGYTF.

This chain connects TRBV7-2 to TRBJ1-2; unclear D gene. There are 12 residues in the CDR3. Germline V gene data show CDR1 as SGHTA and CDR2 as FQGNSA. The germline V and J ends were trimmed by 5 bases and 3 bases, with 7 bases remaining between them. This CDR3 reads CASSRDYYGYTF. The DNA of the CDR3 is TGTGCCAGCAGCCGGGATTACTATGGCTACACCTTC.

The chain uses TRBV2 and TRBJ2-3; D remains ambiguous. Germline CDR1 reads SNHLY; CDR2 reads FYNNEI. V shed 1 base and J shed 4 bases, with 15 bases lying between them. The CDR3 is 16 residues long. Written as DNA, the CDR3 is TGTGCCAGCAGTGAAGAGGAGTTAAGTATGTCAGATACGCAGTATTTT. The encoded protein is CASSEEELSMSDTQYF.

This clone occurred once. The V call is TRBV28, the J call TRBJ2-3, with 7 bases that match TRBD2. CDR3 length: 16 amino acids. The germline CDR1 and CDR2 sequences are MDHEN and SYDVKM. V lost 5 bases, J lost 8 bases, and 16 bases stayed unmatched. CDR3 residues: CASSPGVAGASGTQYF. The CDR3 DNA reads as TGTGCCAGCAGTCCCGGGGTAGCGGGCGCCTCGGGTACGCAGTATTTT.

The CDR3 DNA is TGTGCTAGTGGTTCCACCTACAGGGGGGAGACCCAGTACTTC. Amino acid sequence: CASGSTYRGETQYF. The V gene is TRBV12-5, the J gene TRBJ2-5, with 8 bases lining up with TRBD1. The CDR3 runs 14 residues. CDR1 and CDR2 (germline): LGHNT, FRNRAP. J was trimmed by 5 bases and V by 4 bases; bases with no gene match: 6.

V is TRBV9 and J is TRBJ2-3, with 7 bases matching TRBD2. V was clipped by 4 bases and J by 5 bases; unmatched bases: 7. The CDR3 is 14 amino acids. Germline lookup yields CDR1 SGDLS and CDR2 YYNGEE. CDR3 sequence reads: CASSLYAGEDTQYF. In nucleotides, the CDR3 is TGTGCCAGCAGCCTTTACGCGGGAGAAGATACGCAGTATTTT.

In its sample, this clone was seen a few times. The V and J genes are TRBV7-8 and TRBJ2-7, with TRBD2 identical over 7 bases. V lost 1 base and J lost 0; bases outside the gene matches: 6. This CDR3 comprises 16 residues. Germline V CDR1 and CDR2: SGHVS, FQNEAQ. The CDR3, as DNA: TGTGCCAGCAGCTTAGTCCTGGGAGGGAGCTCCTACGAGCAGTACTTC. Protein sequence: CASSLVLGGSSYEQYF.

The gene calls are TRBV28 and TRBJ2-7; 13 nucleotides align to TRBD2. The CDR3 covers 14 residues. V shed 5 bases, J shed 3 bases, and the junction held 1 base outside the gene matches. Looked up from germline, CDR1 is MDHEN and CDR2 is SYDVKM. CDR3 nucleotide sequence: TGTGCCAGCAGTCGACTAGCGGGAGGCTACGAGCAGTACTTC. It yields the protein CASSRLAGGYEQYF.